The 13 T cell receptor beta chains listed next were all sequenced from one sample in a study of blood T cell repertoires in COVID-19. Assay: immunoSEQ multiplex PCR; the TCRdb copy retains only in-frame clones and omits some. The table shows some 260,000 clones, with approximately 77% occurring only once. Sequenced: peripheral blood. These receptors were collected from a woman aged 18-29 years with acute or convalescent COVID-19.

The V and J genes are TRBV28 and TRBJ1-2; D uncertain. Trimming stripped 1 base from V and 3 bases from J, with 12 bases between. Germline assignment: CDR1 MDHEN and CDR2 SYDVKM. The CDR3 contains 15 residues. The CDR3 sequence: CASSLFSAGDYGYTF. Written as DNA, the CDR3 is TGTGCCAGCAGTTTATTCTCCGCGGGCGACTATGGCTACACCTTC.

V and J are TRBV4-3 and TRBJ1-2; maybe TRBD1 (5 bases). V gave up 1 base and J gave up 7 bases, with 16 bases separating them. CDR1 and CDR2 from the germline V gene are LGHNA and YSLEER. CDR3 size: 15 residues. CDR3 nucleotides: TGCGCCAGCAGCCAAGGGTGGCAGGGAAACAGTGGCTACACCTTC. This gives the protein CASSQGWQGNSGYTF.

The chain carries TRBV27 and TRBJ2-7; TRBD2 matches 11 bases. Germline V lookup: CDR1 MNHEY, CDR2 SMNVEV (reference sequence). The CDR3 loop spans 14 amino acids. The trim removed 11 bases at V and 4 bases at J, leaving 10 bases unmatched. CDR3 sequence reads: CAPSTSGTCYEQYF. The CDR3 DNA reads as TGTGCCCCCTCGACTAGCGGGACTTGTTACGAGCAGTACTTC.

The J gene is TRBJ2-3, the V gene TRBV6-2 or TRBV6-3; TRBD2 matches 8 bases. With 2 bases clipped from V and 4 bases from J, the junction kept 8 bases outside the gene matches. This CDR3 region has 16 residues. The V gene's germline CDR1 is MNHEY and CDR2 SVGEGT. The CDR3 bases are TGTGCCAGCAGTTACGACGCGGGAGCGGGGGCAGATACGCAGTATTTT. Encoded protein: CASSYDAGAGADTQYF.

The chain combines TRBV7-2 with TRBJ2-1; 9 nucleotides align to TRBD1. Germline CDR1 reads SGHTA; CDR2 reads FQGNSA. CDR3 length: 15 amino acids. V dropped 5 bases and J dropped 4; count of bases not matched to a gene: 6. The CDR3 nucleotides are TGTGCCAGCAGCCCCGGACAGGGGAAGTACAATGAGCAGTTCTTC. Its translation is CASSPGQGKYNEQFF.

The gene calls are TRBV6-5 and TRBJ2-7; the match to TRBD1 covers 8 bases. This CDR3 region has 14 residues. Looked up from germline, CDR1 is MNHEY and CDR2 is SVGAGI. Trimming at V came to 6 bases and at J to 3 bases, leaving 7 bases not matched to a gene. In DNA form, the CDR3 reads TGTGCCAGCAGCAGGACAGGGACGGGCTACGAGCAGTACTTC. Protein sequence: CASSRTGTGYEQYF.

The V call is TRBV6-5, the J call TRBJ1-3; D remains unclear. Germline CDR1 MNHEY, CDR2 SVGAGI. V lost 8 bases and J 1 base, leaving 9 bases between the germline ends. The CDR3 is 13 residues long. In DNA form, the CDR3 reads TGTGCCAGCTCCCCCATGTCTGGAAACACCATATATTTT. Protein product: CASSPMSGNTIYF.

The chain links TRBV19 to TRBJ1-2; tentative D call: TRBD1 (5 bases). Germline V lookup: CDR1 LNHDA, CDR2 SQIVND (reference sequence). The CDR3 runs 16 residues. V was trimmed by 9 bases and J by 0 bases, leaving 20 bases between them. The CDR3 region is CASNSGLTRANYGYTF. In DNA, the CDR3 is TGTGCCAGCAACTCGGGACTCACGAGGGCTAACTATGGCTACACCTTC. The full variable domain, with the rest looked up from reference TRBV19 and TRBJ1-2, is DGGITQSPKYLFRKEGQNVTLSCEQNLNHDAMYWYRQDPGQGLRLIYYSQIVNDFQKGDIAEGYSVSREKKESFPLTVTSAQKNPTAFYLCASNSGLTRANYGYTFGSGTRLTVV.

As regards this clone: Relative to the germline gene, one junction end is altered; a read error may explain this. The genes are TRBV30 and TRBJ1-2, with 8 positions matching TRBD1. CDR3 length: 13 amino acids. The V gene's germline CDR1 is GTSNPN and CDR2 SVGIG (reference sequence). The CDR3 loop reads CAWNTQGARGYIF. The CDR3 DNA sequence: TGTGCCTGGAATACCCAGGGGGCTCGTGGCTACATCTTC.

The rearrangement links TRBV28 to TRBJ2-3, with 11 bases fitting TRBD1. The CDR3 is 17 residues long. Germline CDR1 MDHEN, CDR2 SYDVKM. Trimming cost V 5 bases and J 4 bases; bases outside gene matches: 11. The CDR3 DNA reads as TGTGCCAGCAGTCCTAACTACCGGGACAGGGGGGCAGATACGCAGTATTTT. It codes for CASSPNYRDRGADTQYF.

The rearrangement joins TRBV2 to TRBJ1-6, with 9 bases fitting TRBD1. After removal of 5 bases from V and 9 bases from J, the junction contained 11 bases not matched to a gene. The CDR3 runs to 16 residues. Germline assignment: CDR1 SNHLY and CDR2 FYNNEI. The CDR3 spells CASSSLTGGSGSPLHF. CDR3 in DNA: TGTGCCAGCAGTTCACTTACAGGGGGCTCGGGTTCACCCCTCCACTTT.

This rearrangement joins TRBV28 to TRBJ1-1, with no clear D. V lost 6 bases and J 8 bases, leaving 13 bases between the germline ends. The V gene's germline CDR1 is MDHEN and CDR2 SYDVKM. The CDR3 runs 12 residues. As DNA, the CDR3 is TGTGCCAGCAGGAACACCAGGTTCGAAGCTTTCTTT. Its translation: CASRNTRFEAFF.

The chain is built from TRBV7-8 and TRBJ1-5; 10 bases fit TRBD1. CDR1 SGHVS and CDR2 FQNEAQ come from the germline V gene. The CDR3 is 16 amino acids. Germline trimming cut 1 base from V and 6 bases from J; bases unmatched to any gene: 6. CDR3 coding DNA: TGTGCCAGCAGCTTAGGGGACAGGGGTAGGGGTCAGCCCCAGCATTTT. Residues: CASSLGDRGRGQPQHF.